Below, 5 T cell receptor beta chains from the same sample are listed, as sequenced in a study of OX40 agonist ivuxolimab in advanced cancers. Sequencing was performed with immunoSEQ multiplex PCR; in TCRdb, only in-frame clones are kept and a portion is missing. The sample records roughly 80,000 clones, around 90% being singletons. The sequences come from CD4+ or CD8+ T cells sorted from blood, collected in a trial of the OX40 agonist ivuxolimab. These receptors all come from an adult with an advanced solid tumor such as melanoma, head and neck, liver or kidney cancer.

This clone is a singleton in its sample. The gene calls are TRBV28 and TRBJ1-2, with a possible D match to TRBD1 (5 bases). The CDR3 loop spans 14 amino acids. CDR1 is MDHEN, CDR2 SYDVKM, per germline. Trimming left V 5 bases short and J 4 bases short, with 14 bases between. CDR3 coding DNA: TGTGCCAGCAGTGAATTGACAGATTCCTATGGCTACACCTTC. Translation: CASSELTDSYGYTF.

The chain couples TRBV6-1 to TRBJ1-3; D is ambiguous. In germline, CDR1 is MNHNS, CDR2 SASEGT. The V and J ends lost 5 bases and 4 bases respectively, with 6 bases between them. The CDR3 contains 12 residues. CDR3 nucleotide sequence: TGTGCCAGCAGTTTATCCGGAAACACCATATATTTT. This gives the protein CASSLSGNTIYF.

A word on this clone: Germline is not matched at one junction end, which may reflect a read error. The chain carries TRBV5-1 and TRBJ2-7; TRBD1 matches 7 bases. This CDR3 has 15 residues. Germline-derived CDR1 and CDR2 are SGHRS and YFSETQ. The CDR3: CASSLQGDIAYEQYF. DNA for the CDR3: TGTGCCAGCAGCCTGCAGGGGGATATTGCCTACGAGCAGTACTTC.

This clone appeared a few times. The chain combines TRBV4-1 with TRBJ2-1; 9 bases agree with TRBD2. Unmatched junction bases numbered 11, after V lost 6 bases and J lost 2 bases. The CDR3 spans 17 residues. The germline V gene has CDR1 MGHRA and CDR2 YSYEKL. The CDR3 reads CASSLNKLAGTYNEQFF. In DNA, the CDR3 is TGCGCCAGCAGTCTAAATAAGCTAGCGGGGACCTACAATGAGCAGTTCTTC.

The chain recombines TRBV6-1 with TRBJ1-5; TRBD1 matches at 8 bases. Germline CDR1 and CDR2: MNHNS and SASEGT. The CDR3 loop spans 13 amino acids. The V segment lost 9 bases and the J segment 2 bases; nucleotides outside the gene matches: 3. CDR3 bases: TGTGCCAGTCAGGGGGCTCGCAATCAGCCCCAGCATTTT. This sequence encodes CASQGARNQPQHF.